Presented here are 12 T cell receptor beta chains from one specimen sequenced in a study of shared clonotypes between healthy human individuals. Produced via immunoSEQ multiplex PCR; TCRdb's table is partial and in-frame only. The table has approximately 88,000 clones, around 68% seen once. Sequencing input: memory CD8+ T cells sorted from blood. Subset described: CD45RO+ cells pooled with CCR7-negative TemRA cells. These receptors originate from a man aged 25-40 years in good health.

This chain uses TRBV7-9 with TRBJ2-5; the D gene is possibly TRBD1 (5 bases). Germline loops: CDR1 SEHNR, CDR2 FQNEAQ (reference sequence). The CDR3 extends over 14 amino acids. V was cut by 1 base and J by 2 bases, with 8 bases left in between. CDR3 residues: CASSLGTIQETQYF. CDR3 DNA: TGTGCCAGCAGCTTAGGGACAATTCAAGAGACCCAGTACTTC. Combining the CDR3 with reference TRBV7-9 and TRBJ2-5 gives the whole variable domain DTGVSQNPRHKITKRGQNVTFRCDPISEHNRLYWYRQTLGQGPEFLTYFQNEAQLEKSRLLSDRFSAERPKGSFSTLEIQRTEQGDSAMYLCASSLGTIQETQYFGPGTRLLVL.

V is TRBV2 and J is TRBJ2-6; D unclear. The germline V and J ends were trimmed by 7 bases and 2 bases, with 9 bases remaining between them. CDR3 size: 14 residues. Germline assignment: CDR1 SNHLY and CDR2 FYNNEI. The CDR3: CASKWLAGANVLTF. For the CDR3, the DNA is TGTGCCAGCAAATGGCTAGCTGGGGCCAACGTCCTGACTTTC.

The V and J genes are TRBV5-1 and TRBJ2-7, with a tentative D call TRBD2 (5 bases). CDR3 size: 13 residues. Between the trimmed V and J ends, which lost 0 bases and 7 bases, there was a span of 11 bases. Germline lookup yields CDR1 SGHRS and CDR2 YFSETQ. This CDR3 is CASSLVPTGEQYF. CDR3 bases: TGCGCCAGCAGCTTGGTCCCTACGGGGGAGCAGTACTTC.

CDR3 DNA: TGTGCCAGCACCGGACAGGATTTAGCCAAAAACATTCAGTACTTC. Translation gives CASTGQDLAKNIQYF. This chain uses TRBV28 with TRBJ2-4; 7 nucleotides agree with TRBD1. V gave up 7 bases and J gave up 0 bases; unmatched junction bases: 6. Germline CDR1 MDHEN, CDR2 SYDVKM. This CDR3 region has 15 residues.

This sequence joins TRBV19 and TRBJ2-2; a weak D match, TRBD1 (5 bases). The CDR3 runs 14 residues. The V end was cut by 5 bases, the J end by 3 bases, with 10 bases between. Germline loops: CDR1 LNHDA, CDR2 SQIVND (reference sequence). CDR3 nucleotide sequence: TGTGCCAGTAGTCCCACAGGTTACACCGGGGAGCTGTTTTTT. This translates into CASSPTGYTGELFF. Full variable domain (missing parts from reference TRBV19 and TRBJ2-2): DGGITQSPKYLFRKEGQNVTLSCEQNLNHDAMYWYRQDPGQGLRLIYYSQIVNDFQKGDIAEGYSVSREKKESFPLTVTSAQKNPTAFYLCASSPTGYTGELFFGEGSRLTVL.

Only a few counts were recorded for this clone. One base away lies a much larger clone, so this may be a sequencing read error. In the same sample, other DNA sequences code for this CDR3. This chain uses TRBV6-5 with TRBJ2-7; TRBD1 matches 8 bases. J gave up 3 bases and V 2 bases, and 3 bases lay outside the gene matches. The CDR3 is 14 residues long. Per germline, CDR1 MNHEY and CDR2 SVGAGI. DNA of the CDR3: TGTGCCAGCAGTTACGGCACAGGGGGCTACGAGCAGTACTTC. Its protein product is CASSYGTGGYEQYF.

The sample holds many counts of this clone. The V and J genes are TRBV27 and TRBJ1-4; 9 bases are a match to TRBD1. Germline V gives CDR1 MNHEY, CDR2 SMNVEV (reference sequence). Trimming cost V 6 bases and J 3 bases; bases outside gene matches: 17. This CDR3 spans 19 amino acids. The CDR3 DNA reads TGTGCCAGCAGCCCCCTCCAGGACAGGGGAGGTTTGCCTAATGAAAAACTGTTTTTT. Its translation is CASSPLQDRGGLPNEKLFF. Supplemented by reference TRBV27 and TRBJ1-4, the full variable domain reads EAQVTQNPRYLITVTGKKLTVTCSQNMNHEYMSWYRQDPGLGLRQIYYSMNVEVTDKGDVPEGYKVSRKEKRNFPLILESPSPNQTSLYFCASSPLQDRGGLPNEKLFFGSGTQLSVL.

V and J are TRBV6-1 and TRBJ2-4, with D perhaps matching TRBD1 or TRBD2 (6 bases each). V was cut by 0 bases and J by 2 bases, with 8 bases left in between. This CDR3 comprises 15 residues. CDR1 is MNHNS, CDR2 SASEGT, per germline. The CDR3 sequence: CASSEAGGTKNIQYF. The CDR3 DNA follows: TGTGCCAGCAGTGAAGCAGGGGGGACCAAAAACATTCAGTACTTC.

This clone was seen only once. The chain combines TRBV18 with TRBJ1-4; D unclear. The CDR3 covers 16 residues. The germline V gene has CDR1 KGHSH and CDR2 LQKENI. Between the trimmed V and J ends, which lost 0 bases and 3 bases, there was a span of 11 bases. In DNA form, the CDR3 reads TGTGCCAGCTCACCACCGTCCAACAGAGCTAATGAAAAACTGTTTTTT. It translates to CASSPPSNRANEKLFF.

The CDR3 here is CASSPGQANNEQFF. CDR3 nucleotides: TGTGCCAGCAGTCCGGGACAGGCCAACAATGAGCAGTTCTTC. The V and J genes are TRBV6-4 and TRBJ2-1; 8 bases are a match to TRBD1. This CDR3 is 14 amino acids long. Looked up from germline, CDR1 is MRHNA and CDR2 is SNTAGT. V shed 5 bases, J shed 5 bases, and the junction held 5 bases outside the gene matches.

This chain joins TRBV6-5 and TRBJ2-7, with D perhaps matching TRBD1 (6 bases). Looked up from germline, CDR1 is MNHEY and CDR2 is SVGAGI. This CDR3 region has 12 residues. Trimming shortened V by 2 bases and J by 7 bases, and 9 bases separated the two germline ends. DNA of the CDR3: TGTGCCAGCAGTTACAGTAGGGGGGAGCAGTACTTC. This codes for CASSYSRGEQYF.

This sequence joins TRBV14 and TRBJ2-7; no definite D call. V lost 3 bases to trimming and J lost 0 bases, with 6 bases between them. There are 13 residues in the CDR3. The germline V gene has CDR1 SGHDN and CDR2 FVKESK. The CDR3 nucleotides read TGTGCCAGCAGCCACCTATCCTCCTACGAGCAGTACTTC. Residues: CASSHLSSYEQYF.